What follows describes a single T cell receptor (beta chain). Its matching antigen is unknown. The sample is drawn from a study of OX40 agonist ivuxolimab in advanced cancers. Background on the study: Previous treatment with anti-PD-1, anti-PD-L1 or anti-CTLA-4 therapy was allowed; roughly 40% had received some. Three partial responders included one hepatocellular carcinoma patient and two cutaneous melanoma patients.

The V gene lost 0 bases and the J gene lost 0 bases, with 13 bases spanning the gap. The germline gives CDR1 SGDLS, CDR2 YYNGEE. The CDR3 is made up of 16 amino acids. TCRdb keeps only in-frame clones here, not all; method: immunoSEQ multiplex PCR. This table holds roughly 90,000 clones, about nine tenths found once. Study-level results: CD4+ T cells averaged fewer expanded clones than CD8+ T cells. Certain nonresponders likewise exhibited a low normalized T-cell clonal expansion.

Material: CD4+ or CD8+ T cells sorted from blood, obtained in a trial of the OX40 agonist ivuxolimab. The sequence was collected from an adult with an advanced solid tumor such as melanoma, head and neck, liver or kidney cancer. The rearrangement uses TRBV9 and TRBJ2-7; D gene ambiguous. CDR3 DNA: TGTGCCAGCAGCGTAGCCTCGCGAAAGAGCTCCTACGAGCAGTACTTC. Its protein is CASSVASRKSSYEQYF.